These 8 T cell receptor beta chains originate from one sample sequenced in a study of PD-L1 blockade in urothelial cancer. Repertoires were generated with immunoSEQ multiplex PCR, while TCRdb's copy carries only in-frame clones and drops some. Of roughly 120,000 clones listed, more than 85% were seen once; the top ten hold under 2%. Time point in this sample: peripheral blood 6 weeks after treatment start. Source: PBMCs, taken around atezolizumab (anti-PD-L1) treatment. All receptors derive from a man aged 60-69 years with urothelial cancer.

The gene calls are TRBV28 and TRBJ2-3; 12 bases agree with TRBD2. Germline values: CDR1 MDHEN, CDR2 SYDVKM. The CDR3 runs to 13 residues. Unmatched junction bases numbered 0, after V lost 5 bases and J lost 6 bases. The CDR3 here is CASSTSGRDTQYF. The CDR3 DNA follows: TGTGCCAGCAGTACTAGCGGGAGGGATACGCAGTATTTT. Full variable domain (outside the CDR3, taken from reference TRBV28 and TRBJ2-3): DVKVTQSSRYLVKRTGEKVFLECVQDMDHENMFWYRQDPGLGLRLIYFSYDVKMKEKGDIPEGYSVSREKKERFSLILESASTNQTSMYLCASSTSGRDTQYFGPGTRLTVL.

The V and J genes are TRBV2 and TRBJ2-3; D unresolved. The CDR3 contains 11 residues. Germline-derived CDR1 and CDR2 are SNHLY and FYNNEI. V was pared by 5 bases and J by 6 bases, with 6 bases between. The CDR3 DNA sequence: TGTGCCAGCAGTAGTGGCGATACGCAGTATTTT. This sequence encodes CASSSGDTQYF. Based on the CDR3 plus reference TRBV2 and TRBJ2-3, the full variable domain is EPEVTQTPSHQVTQMGQEVILRCVPISNHLYFYWYRQILGQKVEFLVSFYNNEISEKSEIFDDQFSVERPDGSNFTLKIRSTKLEDSAMYFCASSSGDTQYFGPGTRLTVL.

This chain connects TRBV30 to TRBJ1-1, with D maybe TRBD1 (6 bases). The CDR3 is made up of 10 amino acids. CDR1 and CDR2 (germline): GTSNPN, SVGIG (reference sequence). V was pared by 8 bases and J by 6 bases, with 10 bases between. The CDR3 DNA is TGTGCCCGAGGGGGTCCTGAAGCTTTCTTT. Amino acid sequence: CARGGPEAFF.

This rearrangement joins TRBV29-1 to TRBJ1-1, with 7 nucleotides matching TRBD1. CDR1 SQVTM and CDR2 ANQGSEA come from the germline V gene. This CDR3 has 13 amino acids. With V trimmed by 2 bases and J by 3 bases, 3 bases remained unmatched. The CDR3 here is CSVERGPDTEAFF. The CDR3 DNA follows: TGCAGCGTTGAAAGGGGGCCCGACACTGAAGCTTTCTTT.

V and J are TRBV7-9 and TRBJ2-1, with 7 bases identical to TRBD2. This CDR3 comprises 15 residues. V shed 1 base, J shed 6 bases, and the junction held 6 bases outside the gene matches. Germline V CDR1 and CDR2: SEHNR, FQNEAQ (reference sequence). CDR3 amino acids: CASSLGLAGLNEQFF. The DNA of the CDR3 is TGTGCCAGCAGCTTAGGGTTAGCGGGCCTCAATGAGCAGTTCTTC.

The chain uses TRBV9 and TRBJ2-2; 7 bases align to TRBD1. Germline assignment: CDR1 SGDLS and CDR2 YYNGEE. J lost 4 bases, V lost 2 bases, and 5 bases had no gene match. The CDR3 contains 15 residues. For the CDR3, the DNA is TGTGCCAGCAGCGTTTACAGGGGTGCCACCGGGGAGCTGTTTTTT. Translating it yields CASSVYRGATGELFF.

The chain employs TRBV27 and TRBJ2-7, with D possibly matching TRBD1 (5 bases). The germline CDR1 and CDR2 sequences are MNHEY and SMNVEV (reference sequence). CDR3 length equals 13 residues. V was cut by 4 bases and J by 2 bases, with 9 bases left in between. The CDR3 loop is CASSWGRAYEQYF. CDR3 in DNA: TGTGCCAGCAGTTGGGGCAGGGCCTACGAGCAGTACTTC.

The chain links TRBV4-1 to TRBJ2-7; 8 bases agree with TRBD1. This CDR3 is 15 amino acids long. CDR1 and CDR2 (germline): MGHRA, YSYEKL. Germline trimming cut 1 base from V and 2 bases from J; bases unmatched to any gene: 4. The chain's CDR3 is CASSQARGHPYEQYF. CDR3 sequence (DNA): TGCGCCAGCAGCCAAGCCAGGGGGCATCCCTACGAGCAGTACTTC.